These 22 T cell receptor beta chains were all obtained from the same sample, sequenced in a study of cytomegalovirus exposure and HLA in healthy donors. Sequencing used immunoSEQ multiplex PCR; TCRdb keeps in-frame clones, though not all of them. Of 120,000 to 150,000 clones listed, almost 85% are singletons. The specimen sequenced was PBMCs. Receptors were obtained from a woman aged 25 to 39 in good health and CMV-seronegative.

The V gene is TRBV7-2, the J gene TRBJ2-7, with D perhaps matching TRBD1 (7 bases). In germline, CDR1 is SGHTA, CDR2 FQGNSA. V was shortened by 3 bases and J by 3 bases, with 12 bases between the two germline ends. This CDR3 region has 14 residues. Here the CDR3 reads CASSFGGGGYEQYF. For the CDR3, the DNA is TGTGCCAGCAGCTTTGGAGGGGGCGGCTACGAGCAGTACTTC.

The rearrangement links TRBV9 to TRBJ2-3, with 12 bases matching TRBD2. V was pared by 2 bases and J by 8 bases, with 9 bases of the junction left unmatched. This CDR3 has 16 residues. Germline assignment: CDR1 SGDLS and CDR2 YYNGEE. CDR3 sequence: CASSVDLLAGGSTQYF. The CDR3 DNA reads as TGTGCCAGCAGCGTGGACCTACTAGCGGGGGGAAGTACGCAGTATTTT.

This clone was observed a single time. The genes are TRBV2 and TRBJ2-7, with 8 bases aligning to TRBD2. The J segment lost 6 bases and the V segment lost 4 bases, leaving 8 bases of the junction unmatched. The CDR3 totals 14 residues. Looked up from germline, CDR1 is SNHLY and CDR2 is FYNNEI. CDR3 in amino acids: CASSGGGFTLEQYF. In nucleotides, the CDR3 is TGTGCCAGCAGTGGCGGGGGGTTTACGCTCGAGCAGTACTTC.

The rearrangement uses TRBV6-5 and TRBJ1-5; D perhaps matches TRBD1 (6 bases). Trimming removed 8 bases from V and 7 bases from J, with 12 bases in between. CDR1 is MNHEY, CDR2 SVGAGI, per germline. The CDR3 is 12 amino acids. The CDR3 sequence: CASRTGKQPQHF. The CDR3 DNA reads as TGTGCCAGCCGTACAGGGAAACAGCCCCAGCATTTT.

The rearrangement joins TRBV9 to TRBJ2-1, with TRBD1 identical over 7 bases. Germline trimming cut 0 bases from V and 3 bases from J; bases unmatched to any gene: 3. Germline V gene data show CDR1 as SGDLS and CDR2 as YYNGEE. This CDR3 has 15 residues. CDR3 sequence (DNA): TGTGCCAGCAGCGTAGTAGGGGGCAGCTACAATGAGCAGTTCTTC. Protein sequence: CASSVVGGSYNEQFF. Full variable domain (missing parts from reference TRBV9 and TRBJ2-1): DSGVTQTPKHLITATGQRVTLRCSPRSGDLSVYWYQQSLDQGLQFLIQYYNGEERAKGNILERFSAQQFPDLHSELNLSSLELGDSALYFCASSVVGGSYNEQFFGPGTRLTVL.

The genes are TRBV7-2 and TRBJ2-5; TRBD1 aligns across 12 bases. Germline V gene data show CDR1 as SGHTA and CDR2 as FQGNSA. This CDR3 comprises 14 residues. Trimming removed 4 bases from V and 4 bases from J; junction bases left unmatched: 1. CDR3 nucleotide sequence: TGTGCCAGCAGCTCGGGACAGGGGGCAGAGACCCAGTACTTC. It translates to CASSSGQGAETQYF.

The chain has TRBV7-3 and TRBJ2-2; no clear D. V lost 4 bases to trimming and J lost 9 bases, with 12 bases between them. Germline V gene data show CDR1 as SGHTA and CDR2 as FQGTGA. There are 13 residues in the CDR3. The CDR3 coding sequence is TGTGCCAGCAGCTCAACCAACGGGTGGGAGCTGTTTTTT. Residues: CASSSTNGWELFF. The full variable domain, with the rest looked up from reference TRBV7-3 and TRBJ2-2, is GAGVSQTPSNKVTEKGKYVELRCDPISGHTALYWYRQSLGQGPEFLIYFQGTGAADDSGLPNDRFFAVRPEGSVSTLKIQRTERGDSAVYLCASSSTNGWELFFGEGSRLTVL.

This clone was recorded once. The chain is built from TRBV7-8 and TRBJ2-7, with 7 bases lining up with TRBD2. This CDR3 is 20 amino acids long. The V gene end was trimmed by 1 base and the J gene end by 0 bases; junction bases not matched to a gene: 18. Germline values: CDR1 SGHVS, CDR2 FQNEAQ. The chain's CDR3 is CASSLEKWGSSGSTSYEQYF. DNA for the CDR3: TGTGCCAGCAGCTTAGAAAAATGGGGTAGTAGCGGGTCTACCTCCTACGAGCAGTACTTC.

The chain has TRBV7-3 and TRBJ2-1; 16 bases align to TRBD2. The germline CDR1 and CDR2 sequences are SGHTA and FQGTGA. V was clipped by 2 bases and J by 12 bases; unmatched bases: 7. The CDR3 covers 16 residues. The CDR3 sequence is CASSLSGTSGGALQFF. In DNA form, the CDR3 reads TGTGCCAGCAGCTTATCCGGGACTAGCGGGGGGGCTTTGCAGTTCTTC.

This clone was counted a single time. The chain recombines TRBV2 with TRBJ1-6; D possibly corresponds to TRBD1 (6 bases). The CDR3 spans 16 residues. Trimming removed 2 bases at V and 7 bases at J, with 15 bases between. The V gene's germline CDR1 is SNHLY and CDR2 FYNNEI. The CDR3 sequence: CASSEHGGLVNSPLHF. As DNA, the CDR3 is TGTGCCAGCAGTGAACACGGGGGGCTCGTAAATTCACCCCTCCACTTT.

The CDR3 loop is CASSRSTDTQYF. CDR3 in DNA: TGTGCCAGCAGCCGTAGCACAGATACGCAGTATTTT. The chain links TRBV7-6 to TRBJ2-3; the D is unclear. Trimming left V 5 bases short and J 0 bases short, with 3 bases between. The CDR3 runs to 12 residues. Looked up from germline, CDR1 is SGHVS and CDR2 is FNYEAQ.

In its sample, this clone was seen many times. The rearrangement uses TRBV4-1 and TRBJ1-5; D remains unclear. Germline V gene lookup returns CDR1 MGHRA and CDR2 YSYEKL. The CDR3 runs 15 residues. Trimming took 0 bases from V and 2 from J, leaving 8 bases between them. As DNA, the CDR3 is TGCGCCAGCAGCCAAGAGGGAGGGCGCAATCAGCCCCAGCATTTT. Encoded protein: CASSQEGGRNQPQHF.

The rearrangement joins TRBV27 to TRBJ2-7; D uncertain. Germline V lookup: CDR1 MNHEY, CDR2 SMNVEV (reference sequence). The V end lost 6 bases, the J end lost 3 bases, and 24 bases lay between the germline ends. This CDR3 region has 17 residues. The CDR3 here is CASSPKPPAASYYEQYF. Written as DNA, the CDR3 is TGTGCCAGCAGCCCCAAGCCTCCGGCGGCCTCCTACTACGAGCAGTACTTC.

The V gene is TRBV5-1, the J gene TRBJ1-2, with D possibly matching TRBD1 (6 bases). The CDR3 spans 13 residues. V was pared by 4 bases and J by 3 bases, with 10 bases between. The germline CDR1 and CDR2 sequences are SGHRS and YFSETQ. The CDR3, as DNA: TGCGCCAGCAGCCAGGGGTGGGACTATGGCTACACCTTC. This encodes CASSQGWDYGYTF.

This chain connects TRBV19 to TRBJ1-6; the D gene is possibly TRBD1 (6 bases). This CDR3 is 13 amino acids long. Germline CDR1 LNHDA, CDR2 SQIVND (reference sequence). Trimming pared 10 bases from V and 4 bases from J, leaving 11 bases between. The DNA of the CDR3 is TGTGCCACTACGGACAGTTATAATTCACCCCTCCACTTT. It is translated as CATTDSYNSPLHF.

The V call is TRBV9, the J call TRBJ2-7; TRBD2 aligns across 7 bases. V lost 0 bases and J lost 1; bases outside the gene matches: 16. This CDR3 is 19 amino acids long. Looked up from germline, CDR1 is SGDLS and CDR2 is YYNGEE. CDR3 loop: CASSVARLASNGWSYEQYF. As DNA, the CDR3 is TGTGCCAGCAGCGTAGCCAGACTAGCCTCCAACGGTTGGTCCTACGAGCAGTACTTC.

The chain recombines TRBV11-1 with TRBJ2-1; 7 nucleotides align to TRBD1. The CDR3 is made up of 16 amino acids. The J segment lost 7 bases and the V segment lost 2 bases, leaving 11 bases of the junction unmatched. The germline V gene has CDR1 SGHAT and CDR2 FQDESV (reference sequence). In nucleotides, the CDR3 is TGTGCCAGCAGCTTACAAGGACAGGCCTCCGGTAATGAGCAGTTCTTC. Amino acids: CASSLQGQASGNEQFF.

The V and J genes are TRBV7-2 and TRBJ2-1; 9 bases fit TRBD2. The CDR3 has 16 residues. Looked up from germline, CDR1 is SGHTA and CDR2 is FQGNSA. V gave up 1 base and J gave up 6 bases; unmatched junction bases: 7. CDR3 sequence (DNA): TGTGCCAGCAGCTTAGGAGCTCTAGCGGGGCGCAATGAGCAGTTCTTC. Its protein is CASSLGALAGRNEQFF.

This clone was counted a few times. V is TRBV2 and J is TRBJ2-1, with 8 bases identical to TRBD1. The CDR3 covers 15 residues. Germline V gives CDR1 SNHLY, CDR2 FYNNEI. J lost 8 bases, V lost 1 base, and 7 bases had no gene match. CDR3: CASSEGQGTAYEQFF. For the CDR3, the DNA is TGTGCCAGCAGTGAAGGACAGGGGACTGCCTATGAGCAGTTCTTC.

The rearrangement links TRBV30 to TRBJ1-2; D may be TRBD1 (6 bases). The V gene lost 0 bases and the J gene lost 2 bases, with 13 bases spanning the gap. The germline V gene has CDR1 GTSNPN and CDR2 SVGIG (reference sequence). The CDR3 spans 15 residues. The CDR3 bases are TGTGCCTGGAGTGTTGGGCGCAGGGGCAACTATGGCTACACCTTC. This gives the protein CAWSVGRRGNYGYTF.

The rearrangement uses TRBV29-1 and TRBJ1-5, with 10 bases matching TRBD1. Germline-derived CDR1 and CDR2 are SQVTM and ANQGSEA. The CDR3 length is 14 residues. Unmatched junction bases numbered 3, after V lost 4 bases and J lost 3 bases. This CDR3 reads CSVGTGGYNQPQHF. The DNA of the CDR3 is TGCAGCGTTGGGACAGGGGGGTACAATCAGCCCCAGCATTTT.

This clone was seen only a few times. The chain joins TRBV5-5 to TRBJ1-2; D call uncertain. The CDR3 sequence is 13 residues long. Germline CDR1 and CDR2: SGHKS and YYEKEE (reference sequence). V shed 2 bases and J shed 7 bases, with 12 bases lying between them. The DNA for the CDR3 is TGTGCCAGCAGCTTTTCCGTTTCGTCTGGCTACACCTTC. This translates into CASSFSVSSGYTF. Looking up the rest from reference TRBV5-5 and TRBJ1-2 gives the full variable domain: DAGVTQSPTHLIKTRGQQVTLRCSPISGHKSVSWYQQVLGQGPQFIFQYYEKEERGRGNFPDRFSARQFPNYSSELNVNALLLGDSALYLCASSFSVSSGYTFGSGTRLTVV.